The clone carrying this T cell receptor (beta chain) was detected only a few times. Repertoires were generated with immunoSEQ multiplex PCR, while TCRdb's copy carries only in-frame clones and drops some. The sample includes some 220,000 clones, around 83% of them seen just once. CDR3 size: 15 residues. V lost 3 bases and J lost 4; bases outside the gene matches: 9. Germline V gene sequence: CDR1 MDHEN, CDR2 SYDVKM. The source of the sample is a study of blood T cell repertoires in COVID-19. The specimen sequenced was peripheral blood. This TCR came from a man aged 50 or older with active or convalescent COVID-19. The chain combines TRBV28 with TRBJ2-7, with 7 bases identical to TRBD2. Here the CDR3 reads CASSFSRGGGYEQYF. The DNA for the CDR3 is TGTGCCAGCAGTTTTTCACGGGGCGGGGGATACGAGCAGTACTTC.